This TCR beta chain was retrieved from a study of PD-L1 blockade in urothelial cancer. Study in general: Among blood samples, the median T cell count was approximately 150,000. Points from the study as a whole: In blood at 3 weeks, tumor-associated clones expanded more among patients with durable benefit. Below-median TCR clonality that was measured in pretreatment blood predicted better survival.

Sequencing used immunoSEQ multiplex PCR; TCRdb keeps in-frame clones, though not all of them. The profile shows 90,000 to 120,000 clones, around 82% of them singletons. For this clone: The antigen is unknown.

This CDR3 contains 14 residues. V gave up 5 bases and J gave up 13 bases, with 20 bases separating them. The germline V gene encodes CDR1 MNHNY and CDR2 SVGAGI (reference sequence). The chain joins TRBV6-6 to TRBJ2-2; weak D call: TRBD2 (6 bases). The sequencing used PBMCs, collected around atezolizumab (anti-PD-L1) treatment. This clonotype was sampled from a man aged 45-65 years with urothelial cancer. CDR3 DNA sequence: TGTGCCAGCAGTCCGAACTCGTGGAGGGCGGGGCTGTTTTTT. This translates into CASSPNSWRAGLFF.